The entry that follows covers one TCR beta chain sequence. The data originate from a study of cytomegalovirus exposure and HLA in healthy donors. 13 Jbeta primers and 60 Vbeta primers were used for the PCR. Using immunoSEQ multiplex PCR, the repertoire was profiled, and TCRdb retains in-frame clones only, with some absent. The table includes more than 100,000 clones, approximately 79% detected once. V was trimmed by 2 bases and J by 1 base, leaving 5 bases between them. This CDR3 comprises 13 residues. Germline CDR1 and CDR2: MNHEY and SVGAGI. The chain is built from TRBV6-5 and TRBJ1-1; D call uncertain. The clonotype originates from a man aged 25-40 years in good health and CMV-seronegative. Sequencing was done on a sample of PBMCs. The CDR3 sequence: CASSYMRNTEAFF. The CDR3 coding sequence is TGTGCCAGCAGTTACATGAGGAACACTGAAGCTTTCTTT.